Below, one TCR beta chain is given with its context. The CDR3 is 16 residues long. Trimming stripped 0 bases from V and 3 bases from J, with 12 bases between. CDR1 is KGHSY and CDR2 is FQNENV in the germline V gene. With a duration under 2 months, the hyperthyroidism was newly diagnosed in patients aged 18 to 65. Uncontrolled infection, other autoimmune disease, pregnancy or lactation excluded patients. The sample comes from a study of T cells in Graves' hyperthyroidism and ophthalmopathy. RNA transcripts provided the source from which TCR beta CDR3 regions were amplified. HTBI primers were the set used in a first-round RT-PCR of the TCR CDR3. TCRdb independently ran MiXCR on the multiplex PCR reads; one entry per CDR3 protein. The data hold some 720,000 distinct CDR3 sequences, with 16% observed a single time.

This sequence was found in a man younger than 30 with Graves' hyperthyroidism. The rearrangement joins TRBV16 to TRBJ1-5; no clear D gene. The sequenced material came from blood. Written as DNA, the CDR3 is TGTGCCAGCAGCCAATCCTTCCTGGGGATCAATCAGCCCCAGCATTTT. This translates into CASSQSFLGINQPQHF.